Following are 4 T cell receptor beta chains from one sample sequenced in a study of PD-1 blockade in mismatch repair-deficient tumors. The table came from immunoSEQ multiplex PCR; TCRdb's copy has only in-frame clones and leaves some out. Of 85,000 to 130,000 clones in the sample, under 90% are singletons; the top ten hold roughly 6.3%. The sequences come from peripheral blood, collected about 36 weeks after starting pembrolizumab. The receptors stem from an adult with mismatch repair-deficient cancer.

This chain links TRBV29-1 with TRBJ2-3; 10 bases line up with TRBD2. The CDR3 is 16 amino acids. Unmatched junction bases numbered 6, after V lost 2 bases and J lost 1 base. Germline lookup yields CDR1 SQVTM and CDR2 ANQGSEA. CDR3 protein: CSVESPLAGGTDTQYF. The CDR3 DNA follows: TGCAGCGTTGAATCCCCCCTAGCGGGGGGCACAGATACGCAGTATTTT.

This clone was recorded only once. This rearrangement joins TRBV6-1 to TRBJ2-1; 7 bases match TRBD1. CDR3 size: 14 residues. V lost 6 bases, J lost 5 bases, and 7 bases stayed unmatched. Germline V gene lookup returns CDR1 MNHNS and CDR2 SASEGT. Here the CDR3 DNA reads TGTGCCAGCAGCCCTCGACAGGGAGACAATGAGCAGTTCTTC. It is translated as CASSPRQGDNEQFF.

As regards this clone: At one of its ends the junction is not consistent with the germline gene, which may arise from a read error. Written as DNA, the CDR3 is TGCGCCAGCAGGTTGGAAGGGGGAGGGCCACTCGAGACCCAGTACTTC. Encoded protein: CASRLEGGGPLETQYF. The rearrangement joins TRBV5-1 to TRBJ2-5; possible D gene TRBD2, 7 bases. The germline CDR1 and CDR2 sequences are SGHRS and YFSETQ. The CDR3 covers 16 residues.

The rearrangement joins TRBV5-1 to TRBJ1-5, with 10 bases that match TRBD1. The CDR3 is made up of 15 amino acids. J gave up 3 bases and V 4 bases, and 4 bases lay outside the gene matches. Germline-derived CDR1 and CDR2 are SGHRS and YFSETQ. The CDR3 DNA sequence: TGCGCCAGCAGCAAGACAGGGGGCGACAATCAGCCCCAGCATTTT. Translating gives CASSKTGGDNQPQHF.